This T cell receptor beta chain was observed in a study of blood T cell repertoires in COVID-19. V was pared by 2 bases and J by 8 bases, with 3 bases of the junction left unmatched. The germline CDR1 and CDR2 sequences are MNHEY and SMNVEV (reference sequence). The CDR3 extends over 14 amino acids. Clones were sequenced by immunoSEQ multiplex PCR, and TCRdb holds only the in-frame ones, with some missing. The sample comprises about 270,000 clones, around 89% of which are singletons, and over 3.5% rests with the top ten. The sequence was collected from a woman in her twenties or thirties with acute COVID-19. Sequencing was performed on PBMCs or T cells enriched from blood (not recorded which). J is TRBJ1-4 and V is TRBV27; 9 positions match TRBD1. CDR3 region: CASSLGTGTEKLFF. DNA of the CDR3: TGTGCCAGCAGTTTAGGGACAGGGACCGAAAAACTGTTTTTT.